A selection of T cell receptor beta chains follows, all from one sample in a study of shared clonotypes between healthy human individuals. Profiling relied on immunoSEQ multiplex PCR, and the TCRdb table lists in-frame clones only, not all of them. This sample carries about 2.4 million clones, over 85% of them seen once, and the ten largest clones take approximately 0.36%. The sample comprised naive CD4+ T cells from PBMCs. The receptor source for this set is a man aged 18 to 35 in good health. Some clones in this sample may be carry-over from other donors' samples. The CDR3 runs from the conserved cysteine through the conserved F or W. D genes are given only for firm matches. Expanded clones are given a class, and other clones once, few, many or no size at all.

TRBJ2-7	TRBV12-2	-	-	CASYSLRDLSYEQYF	TGTGCAAGCTACAGCTTAAGGGATCTCTCCTACGAGCAGTACTTC
TRBJ1-4	TRBV6-1	-	-	CASSPGDEKLFF	TGTGCCAGCAGTCCTGGGGATGAAAAACTGTTTTTT
TRBJ2-4	TRBV6-1	-	-	CASKMTGTGGIQYF	TGTGCCAGCAAAATGACAGGGACGGGAGGCATTCAGTACTTC
TRBJ2-2	TRBV10-2	-	-	CASSESRGNTGELFF	TGCGCCAGCAGTGAGTCGAGGGGGAACACCGGGGAGCTGTTTTTT
TRBJ1-5	TRBV28	few	-	CASSQRPWGIQPQHF	TGTGCCAGCAGTCAAAGACCTTGGGGCATACAGCCCCAGCATTTT
TRBJ1-1	TRBV27	few	TRBD1	CASSSTGTGDAFF	TGTGCCAGCAGTTCCACCGGGACAGGGGACGCTTTCTTT
TRBJ1-5	TRBV19	-	TRBD1	CASSIFGTGNQPQHF	TGTGCCAGTAGTATATTCGGGACAGGGAATCAGCCCCAGCATTTT
TRBJ2-7	TRBV25-1	-	-	CASRDSPDYEQYF	TGTGCCAGCAGGGACAGTCCAGACTACGAGCAGTACTTC
TRBJ1-5	TRBV18	-	-	CASSPSRVNQPQHF	TGTGCCAGCTCACCGTCGAGGGTAAATCAGCCCCAGCATTTT
TRBJ2-1	TRBV7-3	-	-	CASSQGDFPFDEQFF	TGTGCCAGCAGCCAAGGGGACTTCCCATTCGATGAGCAGTTCTTC
TRBJ2-1	TRBV27	-	-	CASSLSYSSYNEQFF	TGTGCCAGCAGTTTATCGTATAGCTCCTACAATGAGCAGTTCTTC